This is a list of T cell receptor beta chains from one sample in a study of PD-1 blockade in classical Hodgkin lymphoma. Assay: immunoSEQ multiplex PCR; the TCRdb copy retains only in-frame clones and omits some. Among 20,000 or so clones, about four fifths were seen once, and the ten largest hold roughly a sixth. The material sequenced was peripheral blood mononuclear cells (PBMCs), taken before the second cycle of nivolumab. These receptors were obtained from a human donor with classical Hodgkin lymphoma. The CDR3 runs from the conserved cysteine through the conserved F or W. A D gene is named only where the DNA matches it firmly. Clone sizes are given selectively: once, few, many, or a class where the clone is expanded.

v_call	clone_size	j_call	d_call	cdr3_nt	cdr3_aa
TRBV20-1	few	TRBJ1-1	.	TGCAGTGCTAGAGATAAAACTGAAGCTTTCTTT	CSARDKTEAFF
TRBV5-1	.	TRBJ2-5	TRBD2	TGCGCCAGCAGCGTACAGGCCCGGGGGGACCAGACCCAGTACTTC	CASSVQARGDQTQYF
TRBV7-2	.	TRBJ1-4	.	TGTGCCAGCAGCCCAAGCGGGGCTTCAACTAATGAAAAACTGTTTTTT	CASSPSGASTNEKLFF
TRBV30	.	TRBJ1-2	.	TGTGCCTGGAGTGTAGGCGGCGGGGGCTACACCTTC	CAWSVGGGGYTF
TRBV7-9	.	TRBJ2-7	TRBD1	TGTGCCAGCAGCTTAGCGGGACAGTCCTACGAGCAGTACTTC	CASSLAGQSYEQYF
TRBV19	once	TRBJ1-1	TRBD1	TGTGCCAGTAGTAGAGGGACAGGATTTGTGAAAGCTTTCTTT	CASSRGTGFVKAFF
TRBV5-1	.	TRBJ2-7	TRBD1	TGCGCCAGCAGCCAGGACAGGGCCCAGGGGGAGCAGTACTTC	CASSQDRAQGEQYF
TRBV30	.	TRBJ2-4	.	TGTGCCTTAAAACCCATAGCTGAAAACATTCAGTACTTC	CALKPIAENIQYF
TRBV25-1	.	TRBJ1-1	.	TGTGCCAGCAGTTTCTGGGGGGCTGAAGCTTTCTTT	CASSFWGAEAFF
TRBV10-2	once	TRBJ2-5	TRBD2	TGCGCCAGCAGCGGACTAGCGGATGGTGAGGAGACCCAGTACTTC	CASSGLADGEETQYF
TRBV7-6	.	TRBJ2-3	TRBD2	TGTGCCAGCAGCTTAATACCGACTAGCGGGGGCACAGATACGCAGTATTTT	CASSLIPTSGGTDTQYF
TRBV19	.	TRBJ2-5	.	TGTGCCAGTAGGAGAGCGGTTGAGACCCAGTACTTC	CASRRAVETQYF
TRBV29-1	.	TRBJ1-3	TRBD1	TGCAGCGTTCCGGGACAGGGGGAAAACACCATATATTTT	CSVPGQGENTIYF
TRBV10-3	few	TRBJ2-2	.	TGTGCCATCGGGGCGGACGCGAACACCGGGGAGCTGTTTTTT	CAIGADANTGELFF
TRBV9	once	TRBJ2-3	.	TGTGCCAGCAGCGTGACAGCCTACACAGATACGCAGTATTTT	CASSVTAYTDTQYF
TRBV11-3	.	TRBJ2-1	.	TGTGCCAGCAGCTTAGTTTACCCTAGCTCCTACAATGAGCAGTTCTTC	CASSLVYPSSYNEQFF
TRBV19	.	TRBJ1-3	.	TGTGCCAGTACGGGACTGAGCTCTGGAAACACCATATATTTT	CASTGLSSGNTIYF
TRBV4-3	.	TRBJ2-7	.	TGCGCCAGCAGCCAAGATTGGGGCAGCTCCTACGAGCAGTACTTC	CASSQDWGSSYEQYF
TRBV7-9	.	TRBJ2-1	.	TGTGCCAGCAGCCTAGGGTACAATGAGCAGTTCTTC	CASSLGYNEQFF
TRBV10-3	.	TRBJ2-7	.	TGTGCCATCAAAGGTTTCCGGGAATCCTACGAGCAGTACTTC	CAIKGFRESYEQYF
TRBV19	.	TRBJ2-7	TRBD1	TGTGCCAGTAGTATGGCCGACAGGGGGTTAGTCTACGAGCAGTACTTC	CASSMADRGLVYEQYF
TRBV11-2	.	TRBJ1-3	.	TGTGCCAGCAGCTTAGATGCCTCTGGAAACACCATATATTTT	CASSLDASGNTIYF
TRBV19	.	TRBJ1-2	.	TGTGCCAGTAGTCCCCGAAGAGCTAACTATGGCTACACCTTC	CASSPRRANYGYTF
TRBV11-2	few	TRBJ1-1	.	TGTGCCAGCAGCTTATCCCCCTTCAAGAACACTGAAGCTTTCTTT	CASSLSPFKNTEAFF
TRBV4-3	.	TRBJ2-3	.	TGCGCCAGCAGCCAAGAAAAATTCACAGATACGCAGTATTTT	CASSQEKFTDTQYF
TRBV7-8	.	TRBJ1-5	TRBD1	TGTGCCAGCAGCTTGGACAGGGGCAATCAGCCCCAGCATTTT	CASSLDRGNQPQHF
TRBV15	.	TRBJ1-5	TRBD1	TGTGCCACCAGCAGAGAGAGACAGGGAGGGCAGCCCCAGCATTTT	CATSRERQGGQPQHF
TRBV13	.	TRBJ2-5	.	TGTGCCAGCAGCACCCAAGAGACCCAGTACTTC	CASSTQETQYF
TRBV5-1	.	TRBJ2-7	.	TGCGCCAGCAGCTTGGACCCCGGGCCCTACGAGCAGTACTTC	CASSLDPGPYEQYF
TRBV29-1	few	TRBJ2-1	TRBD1	TGCAGCGTTGGGACAGGGGACAATGAGCAGTTCTTC	CSVGTGDNEQFF
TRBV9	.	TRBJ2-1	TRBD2	TGTGCCAGCAGCGTACTCCCTGCTGCGGGAGTTTACTACAATGAGCAGTTCTTC	CASSVLPAAGVYYNEQFF
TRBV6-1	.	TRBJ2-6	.	TGTGCCAGCACCTTAAGGGTGTCTGGGGCCAACGTCCTGACTTTC	CASTLRVSGANVLTF
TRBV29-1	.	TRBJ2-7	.	TGCAGCGTTGGTACCACTCCCTACGAGCAGTACTTC	CSVGTTPYEQYF
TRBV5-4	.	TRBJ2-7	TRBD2	TGTGCCAGCAGCCCCACGGGGAGCGGGAGAGCCCCCTACGAGCAGTACTTC	CASSPTGSGRAPYEQYF
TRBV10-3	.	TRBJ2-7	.	TGTGCCATCAGTGACCAAGGGAGGACCTACGAGCAGTACTTC	CAISDQGRTYEQYF
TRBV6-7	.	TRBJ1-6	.	TGTGCCAGCAGTTACACTAGACTCGACTATAATTCACCCCTCCACTTT	CASSYTRLDYNSPLHF
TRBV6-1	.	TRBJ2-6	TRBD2	TGTGCCAGCAGTGAAAGGACTAGCGTCCACTCTGGGGCCAACGTCCTGACTTTC	CASSERTSVHSGANVLTF
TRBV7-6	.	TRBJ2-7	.	TGTGCCAGCAGCAGATGGGGGGCAGCCGGGGGAGCATACGAGCAGTACTTC	CASSRWGAAGGAYEQYF
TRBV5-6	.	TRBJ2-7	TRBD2	TGTGCCAGCAGCTCGGCAGGGACTAGCGGGGTCGAGCAGTACTTC	CASSSAGTSGVEQYF
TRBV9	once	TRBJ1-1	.	TGTGCCAGCAGCGTAGAGCCCGTATCCGACACTGAAGCTTTCTTT	CASSVEPVSDTEAFF
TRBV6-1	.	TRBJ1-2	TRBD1	TGTGCCAGTCTCTGGTGGTCCGGGACAGGGGATGGCTACACCTTC	CASLWWSGTGDGYTF
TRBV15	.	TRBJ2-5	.	TGTGCCACCAGCCCCCGGTGGACACTCCAAGAGACCCAGTACTTC	CATSPRWTLQETQYF
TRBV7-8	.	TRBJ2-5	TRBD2	TGTGCCAGCAGCCGTAGCGGGACCCAAGAGACCCAGTACTTC	CASSRSGTQETQYF
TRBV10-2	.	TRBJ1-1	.	TGCGCCAGTCAGCAAGGCTCGAATAACGCTGAAGCTTTCTTT	CASQQGSNNAEAFF
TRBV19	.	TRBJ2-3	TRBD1	TGTGCCAGTAGTTCGACAGGGGTTGTCACAGATACGCAGTATTTT	CASSSTGVVTDTQYF
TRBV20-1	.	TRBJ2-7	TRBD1	TGCAGTGCTGAAGGGACAGAAGAGACTTTC	CSAEGTEETF
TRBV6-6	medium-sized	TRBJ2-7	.	TGTGCCAGCAGTTACCCTACCCGGGGTTACGAGCAGTACTTC	CASSYPTRGYEQYF
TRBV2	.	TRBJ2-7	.	TGTGCCAGTTCCCCGGGGGCTCCCTCCGAGCAGTACTTC	CASSPGAPSEQYF
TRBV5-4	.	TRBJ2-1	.	TGTGCCAGCACCCACCATACCAGCAGCAACAATGAGCAGTTCTTC	CASTHHTSSNNEQFF
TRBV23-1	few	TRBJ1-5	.	TGCGCCAGCAGTCACCTAGGACAGCCTCTAGGCAATCAGCCCCAGCATTTT	CASSHLGQPLGNQPQHF
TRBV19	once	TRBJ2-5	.	TGTGCCAGTAGTACTAAACCCCAAGAGACCCAGTACTTC	CASSTKPQETQYF